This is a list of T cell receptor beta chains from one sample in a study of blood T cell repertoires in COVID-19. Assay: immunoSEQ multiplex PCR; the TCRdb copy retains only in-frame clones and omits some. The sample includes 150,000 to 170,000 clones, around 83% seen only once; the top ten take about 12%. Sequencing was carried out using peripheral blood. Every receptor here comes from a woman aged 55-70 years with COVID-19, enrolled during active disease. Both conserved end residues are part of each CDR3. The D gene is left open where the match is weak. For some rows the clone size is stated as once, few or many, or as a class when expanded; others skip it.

CDR3 protein: CASSVEQVDTEAFF
CDR3 DNA: TGTGCCAGCAGCGTAGAGCAGGTGGACACTGAAGCTTTCTTT
V gene: TRBV9
clone size: .
J gene: TRBJ1-1
CDR3 length: 14
D gene: .

CDR3 protein: CASRSQTGLHTEAFF
CDR3 DNA: TGTGCCAGCAGGTCTCAGACAGGGCTGCACACTGAAGCTTTCTTT
V gene: TRBV7-6
clone size: once
J gene: TRBJ1-1
CDR3 length: 15
D gene: TRBD1

CDR3 protein: CASSPDSYTEAFF
CDR3 DNA: TGTGCCAGCAGTCCCGACAGTTACACTGAAGCTTTCTTT
V gene: TRBV12-3/TRBV12-4
clone size: .
J gene: TRBJ1-1
CDR3 length: 13
D gene: .

CDR3 protein: CASSPLDRFNYGYTF
CDR3 DNA: TGTGCCAGTAGTCCGCTGGACAGATTCAACTATGGCTACACCTTC
V gene: TRBV19
clone size: .
J gene: TRBJ1-2
CDR3 length: 15
D gene: .

CDR3 protein: CASSLGSTDTQYF
CDR3 DNA: TGTGCCAGCAGCTTGGGTAGTACAGATACGCAGTATTTT
V gene: TRBV5-5
clone size: .
J gene: TRBJ2-3
CDR3 length: 13
D gene: .

CDR3 protein: CASSPSQGQGVLRNTIYF
CDR3 DNA: TGTGCCAGCAGCCCATCGCAGGGACAGGGGGTTCTAAGAAACACCATATATTTT
V gene: TRBV7-6
clone size: .
J gene: TRBJ1-3
CDR3 length: 18
D gene: TRBD1

CDR3 protein: CASSLQGATNEKLFF
CDR3 DNA: TGTGCCAGCAGTTTACAGGGGGCAACTAATGAAAAACTGTTTTTT
V gene: TRBV27
clone size: few
J gene: TRBJ1-4
CDR3 length: 15
D gene: TRBD1

CDR3 protein: CASRTSPSSYEQYF
CDR3 DNA: TGCGCCAGCCGGACTTCTCCGAGCTCCTACGAGCAGTACTTC
V gene: TRBV5-1
clone size: .
J gene: TRBJ2-7
CDR3 length: 14
D gene: .

CDR3 protein: CASSFGGQGWNSPLHF
CDR3 DNA: TGCGCCAGCAGCTTCGGGGGACAGGGTTGGAATTCACCCCTCCACTTT
V gene: TRBV5-1
clone size: .
J gene: TRBJ1-6
CDR3 length: 16
D gene: TRBD1

CDR3 protein: CAISMGAGQPQHF
CDR3 DNA: TGTGCCATCTCGATGGGGGCGGGTCAGCCCCAGCATTTT
V gene: TRBV19
clone size: once
J gene: TRBJ1-5
CDR3 length: 13
D gene: .

CDR3 protein: CASSVGTGNTEAFF
CDR3 DNA: TGTGCCAGCAGCGTAGGGACAGGGAACACTGAAGCTTTCTTT
V gene: TRBV9
clone size: .
J gene: TRBJ1-1
CDR3 length: 14
D gene: TRBD1

CDR3 protein: CASARGGDYGYTF
CDR3 DNA: TGTGCCAGCGCCCGCGGCGGGGACTATGGCTACACCTTC
V gene: TRBV6-5
clone size: .
J gene: TRBJ1-2
CDR3 length: 13
D gene: .

CDR3 protein: CASSRDRTSYEQYF
CDR3 DNA: TGTGCCAGCAGCCGGGACAGAACCTCCTACGAGCAGTACTTC
V gene: TRBV7-9
clone size: .
J gene: TRBJ2-7
CDR3 length: 14
D gene: TRBD1

CDR3 protein: CASSPGTSGSYSAETQYF
CDR3 DNA: TGTGCCAGCAGCCCCGGGACTAGCGGGAGTTATTCCGCAGAGACCCAGTACTTC
V gene: TRBV3-1/TRBV3-2
clone size: .
J gene: TRBJ2-5
CDR3 length: 18
D gene: TRBD2

CDR3 protein: CASSNYRGGSYNEQFF
CDR3 DNA: TGTGCCAGTAGTAACTACAGGGGAGGTTCCTACAATGAGCAGTTCTTC
V gene: TRBV19
clone size: .
J gene: TRBJ2-1
CDR3 length: 16
D gene: .

CDR3 protein: CASSPTGGSGYGYTF
CDR3 DNA: TGTGCCAGTAGTCCTACAGGGGGCTCGGGGTATGGCTACACCTTC
V gene: TRBV19
clone size: once
J gene: TRBJ1-2
CDR3 length: 15
D gene: TRBD1

CDR3 protein: CASSLALGAGNSPLHF
CDR3 DNA: TGTGCCAGCAGCTTGGCCCTGGGAGCGGGGAATTCACCCCTCCACTTT
V gene: TRBV5-7
clone size: .
J gene: TRBJ1-6
CDR3 length: 16
D gene: .

CDR3 protein: CSVAGGNTEAFF
CDR3 DNA: TGCAGCGTTGCGGGGGGGAACACTGAAGCTTTCTTT
V gene: TRBV29-1
clone size: .
J gene: TRBJ1-1
CDR3 length: 12
D gene: .

CDR3 protein: CASSEVRQGFTEAFF
CDR3 DNA: TGTGCCAGCAGTGAAGTTCGGCAGGGGTTTACTGAAGCTTTCTTT
V gene: TRBV2
clone size: .
J gene: TRBJ1-1
CDR3 length: 15
D gene: .

CDR3 protein: CAWRPRDFPYEQYF
CDR3 DNA: TGTGCCTGGAGGCCGCGGGACTTCCCCTACGAGCAGTACTTC
V gene: TRBV30
clone size: .
J gene: TRBJ2-7
CDR3 length: 14
D gene: .

CDR3 protein: CASSRTGEETQYF
CDR3 DNA: TGTGCCAGCAGTCGGACAGGAGAGGAGACCCAGTACTTC
V gene: TRBV6-6
clone size: .
J gene: TRBJ2-5
CDR3 length: 13
D gene: TRBD1

CDR3 protein: CASRPLGGHTEAFF
CDR3 DNA: TGTGCCAGCAGACCCTTGGGGGGGCACACTGAAGCTTTCTTT
V gene: TRBV13
clone size: .
J gene: TRBJ1-1
CDR3 length: 14
D gene: .

CDR3 protein: CASRVGQGNNQPQHF
CDR3 DNA: TGTGCCAGCAGGGTGGGACAGGGAAACAATCAGCCCCAGCATTTT
V gene: TRBV6-5
clone size: .
J gene: TRBJ1-5
CDR3 length: 15
D gene: TRBD1

CDR3 protein: CAGRAISGNTIYF
CDR3 DNA: TGTGCCGGGCGGGCGATCTCTGGAAACACCATATATTTT
V gene: TRBV30
clone size: few
J gene: TRBJ1-3
CDR3 length: 13
D gene: .

CDR3 protein: CASSPGTGSSGNTIYF
CDR3 DNA: TGTGCCAGCAGCCCCGGGACAGGGAGCTCTGGAAACACCATATATTTT
V gene: TRBV5-8
clone size: .
J gene: TRBJ1-3
CDR3 length: 16
D gene: TRBD1

CDR3 protein: CASSRTPYSNQPQHF
CDR3 DNA: TGTGCCAGCAGCAGGACACCGTATAGCAATCAGCCCCAGCATTTT
V gene: TRBV7-2
clone size: .
J gene: TRBJ1-5
CDR3 length: 15
D gene: .

CDR3 protein: CASSYVGGWGQETQYF
CDR3 DNA: TGTGCCAGCAGTTACGTAGGGGGATGGGGCCAAGAGACCCAGTACTTC
V gene: TRBV6-2/TRBV6-3
clone size: .
J gene: TRBJ2-5
CDR3 length: 16
D gene: .

CDR3 protein: CASSDPPRLADYNEQFF
CDR3 DNA: TGCGCCAGCAGTGACCCACCCCGGCTAGCGGACTACAATGAGCAGTTCTTC
V gene: TRBV10-2
clone size: .
J gene: TRBJ2-1
CDR3 length: 17
D gene: TRBD2

CDR3 protein: CASSHQKNEKLFF
CDR3 DNA: TGTGCCAGCTCACACCAGAAGAATGAAAAACTGTTTTTT
V gene: TRBV18
clone size: .
J gene: TRBJ1-4
CDR3 length: 13
D gene: .

CDR3 protein: CASSFRDYGYTF
CDR3 DNA: TGTGCCAGCAGCTTTCGGGACTATGGCTACACCTTC
V gene: TRBV7-9
clone size: .
J gene: TRBJ1-2
CDR3 length: 12
D gene: .

CDR3 protein: CASSIRAGKQPQHF
CDR3 DNA: TGTGCCAGTAGTATCCGGGCAGGGAAGCAGCCCCAGCATTTT
V gene: TRBV19
clone size: .
J gene: TRBJ1-5
CDR3 length: 14
D gene: .

CDR3 protein: CASSHKGEVIGGGNTGELFF
CDR3 DNA: TGTGCCAGCAGCCATAAAGGGGAAGTAATAGGCGGGGGAAACACCGGGGAGCTGTTTTTT
V gene: TRBV3-1/TRBV3-2
clone size: .
J gene: TRBJ2-2
CDR3 length: 20
D gene: TRBD2